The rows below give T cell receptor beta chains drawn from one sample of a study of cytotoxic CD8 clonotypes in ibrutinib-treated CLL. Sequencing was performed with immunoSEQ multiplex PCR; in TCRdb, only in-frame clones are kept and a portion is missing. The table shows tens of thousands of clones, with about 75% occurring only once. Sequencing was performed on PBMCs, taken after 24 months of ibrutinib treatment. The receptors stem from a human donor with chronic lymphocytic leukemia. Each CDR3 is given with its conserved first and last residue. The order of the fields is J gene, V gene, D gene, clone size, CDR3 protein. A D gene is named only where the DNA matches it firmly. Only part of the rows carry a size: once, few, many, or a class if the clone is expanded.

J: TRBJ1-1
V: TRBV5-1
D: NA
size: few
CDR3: CASSLGGREMNTEAFF

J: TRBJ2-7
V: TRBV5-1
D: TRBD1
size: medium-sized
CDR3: CASSLEGRGLDEQYF

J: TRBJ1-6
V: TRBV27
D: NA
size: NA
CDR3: CASRPRGGESPLHF

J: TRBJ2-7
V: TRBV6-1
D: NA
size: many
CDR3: CASSEPTYEQYF

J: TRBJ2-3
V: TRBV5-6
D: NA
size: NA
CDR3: CASSLIEIMGDTQYF

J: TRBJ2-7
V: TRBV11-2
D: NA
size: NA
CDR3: CASSLGANYEQYF

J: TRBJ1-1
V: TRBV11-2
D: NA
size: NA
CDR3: CASSFGQVEAFF

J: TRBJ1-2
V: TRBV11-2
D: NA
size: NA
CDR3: CASSESKHNYGYTF

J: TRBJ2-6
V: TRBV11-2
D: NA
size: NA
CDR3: CASSPRVGAPGANVLTF

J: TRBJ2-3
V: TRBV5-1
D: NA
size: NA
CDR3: CASSLNPTTDTQYF

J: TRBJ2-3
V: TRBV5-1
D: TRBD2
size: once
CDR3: CASSLTGLAGSTDTQYF

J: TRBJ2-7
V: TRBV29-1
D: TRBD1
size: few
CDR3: CSVPGTGGAEQYF

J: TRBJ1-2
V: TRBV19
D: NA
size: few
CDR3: CASISGRFGGYTF

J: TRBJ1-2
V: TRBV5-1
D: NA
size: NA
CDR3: CASSLALEDPRTGGYTF

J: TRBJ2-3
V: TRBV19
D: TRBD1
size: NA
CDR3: CASSSRDRGTDTQYF

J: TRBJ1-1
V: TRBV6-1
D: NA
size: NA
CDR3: CASSDLGLVNTEAFF

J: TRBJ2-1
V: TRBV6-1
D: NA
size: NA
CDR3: CASSERRNEQFF

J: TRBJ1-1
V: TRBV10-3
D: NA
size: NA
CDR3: CAIRTVRGSTEAFF

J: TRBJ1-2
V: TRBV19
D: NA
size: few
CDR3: CASSMGLRYTF

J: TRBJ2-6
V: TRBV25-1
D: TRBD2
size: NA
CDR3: CASSEYGGGSGANVLTF

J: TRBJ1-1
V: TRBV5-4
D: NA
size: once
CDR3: CASSSGGGRSNTEAFF

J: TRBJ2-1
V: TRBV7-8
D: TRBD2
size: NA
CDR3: CASSLGASGGPLNEQFF

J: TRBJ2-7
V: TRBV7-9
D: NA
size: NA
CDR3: CASSLASFGDSSYEQYF

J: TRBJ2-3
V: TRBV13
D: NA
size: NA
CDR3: CASKPITGTFNWGTQYF

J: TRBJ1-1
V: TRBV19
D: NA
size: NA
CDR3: CATTTAANTEAFF

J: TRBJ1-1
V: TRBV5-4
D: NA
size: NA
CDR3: CASSLARGQLEAFF

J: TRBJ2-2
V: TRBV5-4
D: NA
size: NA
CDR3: CASSSGESGELFF

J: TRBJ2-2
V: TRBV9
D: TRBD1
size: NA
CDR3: CASSDRQGAGTGELFF